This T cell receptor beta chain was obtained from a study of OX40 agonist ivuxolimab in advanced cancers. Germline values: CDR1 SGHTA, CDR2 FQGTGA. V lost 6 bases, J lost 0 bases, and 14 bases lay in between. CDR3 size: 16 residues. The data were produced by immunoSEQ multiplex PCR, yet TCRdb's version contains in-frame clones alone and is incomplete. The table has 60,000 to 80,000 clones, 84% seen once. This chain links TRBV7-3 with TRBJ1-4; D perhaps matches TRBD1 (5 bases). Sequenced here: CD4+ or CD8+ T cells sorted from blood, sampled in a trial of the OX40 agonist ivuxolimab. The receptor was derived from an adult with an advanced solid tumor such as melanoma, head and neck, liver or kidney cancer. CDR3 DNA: TGTGCCAGCAGACCAAATGGGGCCGCAACTAATGAAAAACTGTTTTTT. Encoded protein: CASRPNGAATNEKLFF.